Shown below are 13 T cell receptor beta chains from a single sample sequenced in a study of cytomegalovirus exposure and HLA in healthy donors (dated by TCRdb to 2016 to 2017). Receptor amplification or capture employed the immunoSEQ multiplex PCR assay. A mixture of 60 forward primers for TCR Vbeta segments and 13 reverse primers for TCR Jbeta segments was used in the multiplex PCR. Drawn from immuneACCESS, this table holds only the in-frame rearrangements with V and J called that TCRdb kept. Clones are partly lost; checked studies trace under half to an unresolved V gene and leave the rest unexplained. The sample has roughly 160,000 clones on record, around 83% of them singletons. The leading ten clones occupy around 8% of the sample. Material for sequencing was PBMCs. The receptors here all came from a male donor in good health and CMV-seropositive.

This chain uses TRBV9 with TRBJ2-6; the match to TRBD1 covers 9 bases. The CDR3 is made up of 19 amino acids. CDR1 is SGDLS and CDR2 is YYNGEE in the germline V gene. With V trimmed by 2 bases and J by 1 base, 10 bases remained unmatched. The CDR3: CASSVQQGAPPSGANVLTF. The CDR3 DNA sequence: TGTGCCAGCAGCGTCCAACAGGGGGCTCCCCCTTCTGGGGCCAACGTCCTGACTTTC.

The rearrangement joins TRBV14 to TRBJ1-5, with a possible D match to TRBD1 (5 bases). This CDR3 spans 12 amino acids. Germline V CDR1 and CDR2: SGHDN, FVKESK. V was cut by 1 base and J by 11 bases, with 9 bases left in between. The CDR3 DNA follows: TGTGCCAGCAGCCAAGGACGGGGGGCCCAGCATTTT. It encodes CASSQGRGAQHF.

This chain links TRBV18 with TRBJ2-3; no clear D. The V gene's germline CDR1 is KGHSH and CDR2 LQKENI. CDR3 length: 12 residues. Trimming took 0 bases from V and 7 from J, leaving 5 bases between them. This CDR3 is CASSPPENTQYF. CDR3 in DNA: TGTGCCAGCTCACCACCAGAGAATACGCAGTATTTT.

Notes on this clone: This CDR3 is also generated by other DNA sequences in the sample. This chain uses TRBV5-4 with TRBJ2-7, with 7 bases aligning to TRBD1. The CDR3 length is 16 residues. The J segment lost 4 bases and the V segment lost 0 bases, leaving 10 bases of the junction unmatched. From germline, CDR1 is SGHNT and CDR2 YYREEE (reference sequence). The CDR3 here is CASSLGSGTASYEQYF. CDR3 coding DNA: TGTGCCAGCAGCTTGGGGTCCGGGACAGCCTCTTACGAGCAGTACTTC.

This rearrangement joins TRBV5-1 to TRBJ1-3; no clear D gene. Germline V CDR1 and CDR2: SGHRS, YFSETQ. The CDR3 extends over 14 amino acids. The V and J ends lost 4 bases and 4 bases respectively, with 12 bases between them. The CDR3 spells CASSRGSEGNTIYF. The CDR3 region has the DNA TGCGCCAGCAGCCGAGGATCCGAAGGAAACACCATATATTTT.

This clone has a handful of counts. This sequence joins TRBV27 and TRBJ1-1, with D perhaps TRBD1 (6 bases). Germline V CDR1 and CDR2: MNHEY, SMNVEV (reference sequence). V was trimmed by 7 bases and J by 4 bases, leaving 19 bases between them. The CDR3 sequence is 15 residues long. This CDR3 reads CASTPRGQTRTEAFF. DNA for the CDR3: TGTGCCAGCACACCCCGAGGACAGACCCGCACTGAAGCTTTCTTT.

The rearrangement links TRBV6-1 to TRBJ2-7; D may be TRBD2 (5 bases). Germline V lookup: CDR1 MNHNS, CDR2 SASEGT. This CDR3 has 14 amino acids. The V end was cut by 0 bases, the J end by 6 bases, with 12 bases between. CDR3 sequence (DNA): TGTGCCAGCAGTGAAGCGGGAGCGAAGTCCGAGCAGTACTTC. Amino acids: CASSEAGAKSEQYF.

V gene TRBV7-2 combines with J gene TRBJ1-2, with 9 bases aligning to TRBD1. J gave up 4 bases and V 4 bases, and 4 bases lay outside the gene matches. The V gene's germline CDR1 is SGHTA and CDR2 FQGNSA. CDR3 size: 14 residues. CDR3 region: CASSSLTGGYGYTF. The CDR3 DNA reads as TGTGCCAGCAGCTCTCTGACAGGGGGCTATGGCTACACCTTC.

Here the CDR3 DNA reads TGTGCCAGTAGTACAACAGGGGGAGATGGCTACACCTTC. It translates to CASSTTGGDGYTF. The J gene is TRBJ1-2, the V gene TRBV19; 8 bases agree with TRBD1. This CDR3 is 13 amino acids long. Trimming took 4 bases from V and 6 from J; bases not matched to a gene: 4. Looked up from germline, CDR1 is LNHDA and CDR2 is SQIVND (reference sequence).

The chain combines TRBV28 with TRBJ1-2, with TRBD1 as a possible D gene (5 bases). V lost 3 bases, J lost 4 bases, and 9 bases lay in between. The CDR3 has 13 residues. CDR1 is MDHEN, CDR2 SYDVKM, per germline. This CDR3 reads CASSFRGSYGYTF. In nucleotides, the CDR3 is TGTGCCAGCAGTTTTCGGGGGTCCTATGGCTACACCTTC.

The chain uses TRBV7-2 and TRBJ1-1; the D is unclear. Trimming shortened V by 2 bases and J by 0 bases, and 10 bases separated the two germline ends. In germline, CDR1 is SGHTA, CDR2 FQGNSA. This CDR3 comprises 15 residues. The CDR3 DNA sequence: TGTGCCAGCAGCTTAATTCCTTCAGTGAACACTGAAGCTTTCTTT. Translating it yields CASSLIPSVNTEAFF.

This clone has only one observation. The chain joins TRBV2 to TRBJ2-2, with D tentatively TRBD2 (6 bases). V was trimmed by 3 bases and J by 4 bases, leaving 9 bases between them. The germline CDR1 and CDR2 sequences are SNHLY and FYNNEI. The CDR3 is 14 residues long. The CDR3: CASSEGDSTGELFF. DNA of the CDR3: TGTGCCAGCAGTGAGGGGGACTCCACCGGGGAGCTGTTTTTT.

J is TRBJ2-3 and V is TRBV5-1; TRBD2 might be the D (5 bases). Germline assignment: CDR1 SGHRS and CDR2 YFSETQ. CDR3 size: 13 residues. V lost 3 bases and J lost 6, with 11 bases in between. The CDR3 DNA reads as TGCGCCAGCAGCTCTACCCCGGGGGATACGCAGTATTTT. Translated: CASSSTPGDTQYF.